The T cell receptor (beta chain) under discussion was sequenced for a study of blood T cell repertoires in COVID-19. Study-wide context: The United States, Italy and Spain provided the acute and convalescent COVID-19 samples. Sources were T cells, B-cell-depleted T cells, or PBMCs; the material itself was cDNA or gDNA.

Original analysis: It was from reference gene primer amplification that nucleated cell counts were estimated. Sequenced by immunoSEQ multiplex PCR; TCRdb stores in-frame clones only, minus some. From that table come the V and J calls and clone size; the DNA was used to work out D and trimming. In the table there are a few hundred thousand clones, 87% of which are singletons. Trimming shortened V by 0 bases and J by 13 bases, and 15 bases separated the two germline ends. Germline V CDR1 and CDR2: MNHNS, SASEGT. This CDR3 comprises 13 residues. Sequenced material: peripheral blood. The J gene is TRBJ1-1, the V gene TRBV6-1; no clear D. The source of this sequence is a man in his 60s who had recovered from COVID-19. The CDR3 spells CASSEALNSGGFF. The CDR3 DNA sequence: TGTGCCAGCAGTGAAGCGCTGAACAGCGGAGGTTTCTTT.